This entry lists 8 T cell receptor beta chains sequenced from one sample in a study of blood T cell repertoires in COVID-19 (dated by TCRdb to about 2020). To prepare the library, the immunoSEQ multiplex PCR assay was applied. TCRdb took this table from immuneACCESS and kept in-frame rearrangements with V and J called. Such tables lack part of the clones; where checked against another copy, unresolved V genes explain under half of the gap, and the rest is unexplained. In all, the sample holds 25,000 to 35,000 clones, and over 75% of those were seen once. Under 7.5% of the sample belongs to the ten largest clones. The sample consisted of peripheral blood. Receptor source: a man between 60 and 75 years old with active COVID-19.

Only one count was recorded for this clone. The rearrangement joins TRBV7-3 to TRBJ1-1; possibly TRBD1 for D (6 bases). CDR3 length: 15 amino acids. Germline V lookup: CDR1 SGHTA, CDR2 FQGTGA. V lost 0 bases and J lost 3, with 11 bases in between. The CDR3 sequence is CASSLTSRGYTEAFF. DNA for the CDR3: TGTGCCAGCAGCTTAACGAGCAGGGGATACACTGAAGCTTTCTTT.

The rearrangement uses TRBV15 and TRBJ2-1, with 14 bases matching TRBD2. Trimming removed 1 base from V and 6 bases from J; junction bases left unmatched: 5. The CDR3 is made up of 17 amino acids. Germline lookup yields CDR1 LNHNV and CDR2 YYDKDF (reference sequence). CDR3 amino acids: CATSRGGTSGSRNEQFF. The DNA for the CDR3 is TGTGCCACCAGCAGAGGTGGGACTAGCGGGAGCCGCAATGAGCAGTTCTTC.

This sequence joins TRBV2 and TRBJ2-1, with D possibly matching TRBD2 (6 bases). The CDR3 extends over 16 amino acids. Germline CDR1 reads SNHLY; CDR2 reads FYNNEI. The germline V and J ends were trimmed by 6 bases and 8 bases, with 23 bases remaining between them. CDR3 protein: CASSRAGGTLWDEQFF. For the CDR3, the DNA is TGTGCCAGCAGCCGGGCGGGCGGGACCCTTTGGGATGAGCAGTTCTTC.

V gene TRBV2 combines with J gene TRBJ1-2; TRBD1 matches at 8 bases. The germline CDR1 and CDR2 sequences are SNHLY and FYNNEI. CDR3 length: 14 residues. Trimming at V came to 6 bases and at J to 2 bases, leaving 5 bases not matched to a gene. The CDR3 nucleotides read TGTGCCAGCAGCGTCCGGGACAGGAACTATGGCTACACCTTC. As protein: CASSVRDRNYGYTF.

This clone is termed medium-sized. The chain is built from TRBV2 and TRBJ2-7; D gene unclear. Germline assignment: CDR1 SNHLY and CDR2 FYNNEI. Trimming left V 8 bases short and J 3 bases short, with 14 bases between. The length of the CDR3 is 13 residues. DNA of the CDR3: TGTGCCAGCCTTGCCAGGATGGGCTACGAGCAGTACTTC. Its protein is CASLARMGYEQYF.

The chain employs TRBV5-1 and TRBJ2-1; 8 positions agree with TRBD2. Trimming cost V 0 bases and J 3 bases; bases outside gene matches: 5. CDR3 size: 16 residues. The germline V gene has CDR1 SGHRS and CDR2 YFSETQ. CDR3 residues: CASSLATSGGYNEQFF. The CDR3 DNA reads TGCGCCAGCAGCTTGGCTACTAGCGGAGGCTACAATGAGCAGTTCTTC.

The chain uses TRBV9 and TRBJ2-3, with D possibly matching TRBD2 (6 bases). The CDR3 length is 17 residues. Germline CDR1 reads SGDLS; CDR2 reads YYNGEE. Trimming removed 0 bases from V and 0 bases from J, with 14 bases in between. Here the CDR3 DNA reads TGTGCCAGCAGCGTAGAGGGTAATAGCGGCAGCACAGATACGCAGTATTTT. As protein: CASSVEGNSGSTDTQYF.

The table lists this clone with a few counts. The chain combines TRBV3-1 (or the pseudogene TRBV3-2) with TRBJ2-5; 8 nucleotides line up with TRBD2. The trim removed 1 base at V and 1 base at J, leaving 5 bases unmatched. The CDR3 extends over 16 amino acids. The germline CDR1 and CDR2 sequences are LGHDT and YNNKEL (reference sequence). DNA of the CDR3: TGTGCCAGCAGCCAAGGGTTAGCGGGGCTCCAAGAGACCCAGTACTTC. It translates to CASSQGLAGLQETQYF.